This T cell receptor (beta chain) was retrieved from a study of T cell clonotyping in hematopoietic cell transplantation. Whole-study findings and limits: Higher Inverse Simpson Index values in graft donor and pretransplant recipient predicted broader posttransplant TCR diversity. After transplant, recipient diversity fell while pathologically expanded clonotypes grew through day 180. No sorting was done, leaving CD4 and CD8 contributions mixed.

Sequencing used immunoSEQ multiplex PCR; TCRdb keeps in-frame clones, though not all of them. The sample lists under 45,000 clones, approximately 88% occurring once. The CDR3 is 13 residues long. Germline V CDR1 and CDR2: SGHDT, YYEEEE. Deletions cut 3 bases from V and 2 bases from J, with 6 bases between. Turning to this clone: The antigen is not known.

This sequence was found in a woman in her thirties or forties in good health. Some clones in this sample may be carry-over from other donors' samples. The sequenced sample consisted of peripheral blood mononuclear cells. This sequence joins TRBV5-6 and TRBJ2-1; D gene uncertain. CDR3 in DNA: TGTGCCAGCAGCTATAACACCTACAATGAGCAGTTCTTC. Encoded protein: CASSYNTYNEQFF.